This entry lists 18 T cell receptor beta chains sequenced from one sample in a study of technical replicates of blood from a few donors. TCRdb's copy holds only in-frame clones and misses some; the assay was immunoSEQ multiplex PCR. Seen here are 70,000 to 85,000 clones, almost 98% observed once, and the top ten hold more than 0.15%. The sample consisted of T cells isolated from PBMCs. These receptors were obtained from a human donor in good health.

The sample holds one count of this clone. The chain has TRBV5-5 and TRBJ2-5, with 7 bases matching TRBD2. Germline V gives CDR1 SGHKS, CDR2 YYEKEE (reference sequence). CDR3 length: 16 amino acids. The ends lost 2 bases at V and 1 base at J; junction bases unmatched: 8. The CDR3: CASSFFAGDSQETQYF. As DNA, the CDR3 is TGTGCCAGCAGCTTTTTTGCGGGGGATAGCCAAGAGACCCAGTACTTC. Based on the CDR3 plus reference TRBV5-5 and TRBJ2-5, the full variable domain is DAGVTQSPTHLIKTRGQQVTLRCSPISGHKSVSWYQQVLGQGPQFIFQYYEKEERGRGNFPDRFSARQFPNYSSELNVNALLLGDSALYLCASSFFAGDSQETQYFGPGTRLLVL.

This rearrangement joins TRBV11-2 to TRBJ1-2, with TRBD1 matching over 11 bases. This CDR3 region has 16 residues. With 2 bases clipped from V and 8 bases from J, the junction kept 10 bases outside the gene matches. Germline V gives CDR1 SGHAT, CDR2 FQNNGV. The CDR3 loop is CASSLRDRGFSRGYTF. CDR3 in DNA: TGTGCCAGCAGCTTACGGGACAGGGGGTTTAGTCGCGGCTACACCTTC. Combining the CDR3 with reference TRBV11-2 and TRBJ1-2 gives the whole variable domain EAGVAQSPRYKIIEKRQSVAFWCNPISGHATLYWYQQILGQGPKLLIQFQNNGVVDDSQLPKDRFSAERLKGVDSTLKIQPAKLEDSAVYLCASSLRDRGFSRGYTFGSGTRLTVV.

The chain combines TRBV10-3 with TRBJ2-1; 9 nucleotides match TRBD1. This CDR3 has 15 residues. Germline assignment: CDR1 ENHRY and CDR2 SYGVKD. V was pared by 4 bases and J by 9 bases, with 10 bases of the junction left unmatched. CDR3 DNA: TGTGCCATCAGTGCGGGGACAGGGCGACAGGTTGAGCAGTTCTTC. Translation: CAISAGTGRQVEQFF.

The V gene is TRBV18, the J gene TRBJ2-7; no clear D. Trimming removed 0 bases at V and 6 bases at J, with 18 bases between. The CDR3 spans 16 residues. CDR1 KGHSH and CDR2 LQKENI come from the germline V gene. CDR3: CASSPPKLVDMREQYF. For the CDR3, the DNA is TGTGCCAGCTCACCACCGAAGCTAGTTGATATGCGCGAGCAGTACTTC.

The chain combines TRBV11-2 with TRBJ1-2, with D possibly TRBD1 on 5 matching bases. Trimming pared 0 bases from V and 2 bases from J, leaving 25 bases between. This CDR3 region has 20 residues. The germline gives CDR1 SGHAT, CDR2 FQNNGV. The CDR3 is CASSLDLGGNLLPTNYGYTF. DNA of the CDR3: TGTGCCAGCAGCTTAGATCTTGGGGGGAACCTACTCCCCACAAACTATGGCTACACCTTC.

The chain uses TRBV11-2 and TRBJ1-2, with D perhaps TRBD1 (6 bases). Deletions cut 5 bases from V and 5 bases from J, with 9 bases between. The length of the CDR3 is 12 residues. CDR1 and CDR2 (germline): SGHAT, FQNNGV. CDR3 in amino acids: CASSGRGYGYTF. The CDR3 nucleotides read TGTGCCAGCAGCGGCAGGGGTTATGGCTACACCTTC.

The rearrangement links TRBV11-3 to TRBJ2-1, with TRBD2 matching 7 bases. Germline lookup yields CDR1 SGHNT and CDR2 YENEEA. The CDR3 length is 13 residues. The junction had 1 base not matched to a gene; V was cut back by 2 bases and J by 6 bases. The CDR3 sequence: CASSLPGGNEQFF. The DNA of the CDR3 is TGTGCCAGCAGCTTACCGGGGGGCAATGAGCAGTTCTTC.

The chain has TRBV29-1 and TRBJ2-4; D uncertain. CDR1 and CDR2 from the germline V gene are SQVTM and ANQGSEA. Trimming left V 4 bases short and J 1 base short, with 11 bases between. This CDR3 has 14 amino acids. CDR3 nucleotides: TGCAGCGTTGTGCCCGGGTTGGCCAAAAACATTCAGTACTTC. Translating it yields CSVVPGLAKNIQYF.

The gene calls are TRBV10-3 and TRBJ2-7; D is undetermined. The CDR3 runs 12 residues. Trimming stripped 4 bases from V and 2 bases from J, with 6 bases between. Germline CDR1 reads ENHRY; CDR2 reads SYGVKD. This CDR3 reads CAISALTYEQYF. The DNA of the CDR3 is TGTGCCATCAGTGCCCTTACCTACGAGCAGTACTTC.

This clone was picked up one time. The V call is TRBV7-9, the J call TRBJ2-1; 8 positions agree with TRBD2. Germline trimming cut 1 base from V and 6 bases from J; bases unmatched to any gene: 8. The germline gives CDR1 SEHNR, CDR2 FQNEAQ (reference sequence). This CDR3 is built from 16 residues. The CDR3 reads CASSLDSGLDFNEQFF. DNA of the CDR3: TGTGCCAGCAGCTTAGATTCGGGACTAGACTTCAATGAGCAGTTCTTC. Variable domain in full (rest from reference TRBV7-9 and TRBJ2-1): DTGVSQNPRHKITKRGQNVTFRCDPISEHNRLYWYRQTLGQGPEFLTYFQNEAQLEKSRLLSDRFSAERPKGSFSTLEIQRTEQGDSAMYLCASSLDSGLDFNEQFFGPGTRLTVL.

The chain's CDR3 is CASGRRDRGSYEQYF. CDR3 nucleotide sequence: TGTGCTAGTGGCCGAAGGGACAGGGGATCCTACGAGCAGTACTTC. The chain is built from TRBV12-5 and TRBJ2-7; TRBD1 aligns across 10 bases. CDR1 and CDR2 (germline): LGHNT, FRNRAP. Trimming took 6 bases from V and 1 from J; bases not matched to a gene: 6. This CDR3 contains 15 residues.

The table lists this clone with a count of one. The chain employs TRBV10-3 and TRBJ2-1; 13 bases line up with TRBD2. The CDR3 loop spans 13 amino acids. Germline V gene sequence: CDR1 ENHRY, CDR2 SYGVKD. After removal of 11 bases from V and 8 bases from J, the junction contained 6 bases not matched to a gene. CDR3 loop: CASTSGGSDEQFF. The CDR3 coding sequence is TGTGCCTCGACTAGCGGGGGGTCGGATGAGCAGTTCTTC.

This chain joins TRBV5-1 and TRBJ1-4, with D maybe TRBD1 (5 bases). Trimming took off 4 bases at V and 4 bases at J, with 17 bases between the two ends. This CDR3 comprises 16 residues. Germline CDR1 reads SGHRS; CDR2 reads YFSETQ. Written as DNA, the CDR3 is TGCGCCAGCAGCCGAAAGTATCAACAGGTTAATGAAAAACTGTTTTTT. This codes for CASSRKYQQVNEKLFF.

The chain combines TRBV18 with TRBJ2-1, with a tentative D call TRBD2 (6 bases). The CDR3 has 14 amino acids. CDR1 and CDR2 from the germline V gene are KGHSH and LQKENI. The V and J ends lost 2 bases and 2 bases respectively, with 7 bases between them. This chain's CDR3 is CASSPSGAYNEQFF. The CDR3 coding sequence is TGTGCCAGCTCACCATCGGGGGCCTACAATGAGCAGTTCTTC.

The rearrangement links TRBV29-1 to TRBJ2-1; 12 bases agree with TRBD2. This CDR3 contains 14 residues. The V and J ends lost 4 bases and 8 bases, in that order; junction bases with no gene match: 6. Germline assignment: CDR1 SQVTM and CDR2 ANQGSEA. The CDR3 bases are TGCAGCGTTGCAACTAGCGGGAGGAGTCATGAGCAGTTCTTC. It specifies CSVATSGRSHEQFF.

This chain uses TRBV29-1 with TRBJ1-1, with a weak D call TRBD1 (5 bases). Trimming stripped 4 bases from V and 1 base from J, with 10 bases between. Germline lookup yields CDR1 SQVTM and CDR2 ANQGSEA. There are 13 residues in the CDR3. CDR3 residues: CSVGGDPNTEAFF. For the CDR3, the DNA is TGCAGCGTTGGGGGGGATCCGAACACTGAAGCTTTCTTT.

V gene TRBV11-2 combines with J gene TRBJ1-1; D is ambiguous. Germline V gene data show CDR1 as SGHAT and CDR2 as FQNNGV. Deletions cut 3 bases from V and 1 base from J, with 9 bases between. The CDR3 has 14 amino acids. This CDR3 reads CASSLLAGNTEAFF. The CDR3 nucleotides are TGTGCCAGCAGCTTGCTGGCAGGGAACACTGAAGCTTTCTTT.

V usage is TRBV5-1 and J usage is TRBJ2-1, with 13 bases aligning to TRBD2. CDR3 length: 15 residues. V lost 2 bases to trimming and J lost 9 bases; unmatched junction nucleotides: 5. Germline-derived CDR1 and CDR2 are SGHRS and YFSETQ. CDR3 residues: CASSLGLAGASEQFF. CDR3 DNA: TGCGCCAGCAGCTTAGGACTAGCGGGAGCAAGTGAGCAGTTCTTC.